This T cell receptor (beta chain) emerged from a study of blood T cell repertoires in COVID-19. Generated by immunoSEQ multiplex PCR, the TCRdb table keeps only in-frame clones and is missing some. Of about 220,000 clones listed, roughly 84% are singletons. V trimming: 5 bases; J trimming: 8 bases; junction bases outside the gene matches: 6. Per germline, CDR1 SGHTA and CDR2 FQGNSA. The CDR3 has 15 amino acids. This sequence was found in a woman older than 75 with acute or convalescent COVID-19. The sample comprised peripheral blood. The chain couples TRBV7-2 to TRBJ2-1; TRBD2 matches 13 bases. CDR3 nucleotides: TGTGCCAGCAGCGTACTAGCGGGGGGGCACGATGAGCAGTTCTTC. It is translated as CASSVLAGGHDEQFF.